A single sample is the source of the 15 T cell receptor beta chains below, sequenced in a study of T cell changes during pregnancy in multiple sclerosis (dated by TCRdb to about 2019). The library came from the immunoSEQ multiplex PCR assay. Imported from immuneACCESS, the table was reduced by TCRdb to in-frame sequences with V and J called. These copies leave out some clones; in studies compared against another copy, an unresolved V gene accounts for under half, and the cause of the remainder is not known. The sample table shows fewer than 150,000 clones, and around 95% are seen once. More than 0.4% of the sample is in the top ten clones. Sequencing was performed on peripheral blood, taken after pregnancy. These receptor sequences come from a female donor with multiple sclerosis, enrolled in a pregnancy study.

The rearrangement links TRBV19 to TRBJ2-7; 8 bases line up with TRBD1. This CDR3 is 16 amino acids long. Germline V gives CDR1 LNHDA, CDR2 SQIVND (reference sequence). Trimming at V came to 4 bases and at J to 0 bases, leaving 8 bases not matched to a gene. DNA of the CDR3: TGTGCCAGTAGTACCACCCGGACAGGGCGCTCCTACGAGCAGTACTTC. Translating gives CASSTTRTGRSYEQYF.

The chain joins TRBV6-5 to TRBJ2-2; 7 nucleotides align to TRBD2. The CDR3 covers 15 residues. V was clipped by 4 bases and J by 5 bases; unmatched bases: 7. The germline V gene encodes CDR1 MNHEY and CDR2 SVGAGI. The CDR3 sequence is CASSLFAGETGELFF. The CDR3 coding sequence is TGTGCCAGCAGTTTATTTGCGGGAGAAACCGGGGAGCTGTTTTTT.

This chain connects TRBV27 to TRBJ2-7; 14 bases are shared with TRBD2. This CDR3 is 16 amino acids long. Per the germline V gene, CDR1 is MNHEY and CDR2 is SMNVEV (reference sequence). Germline trimming cut 0 bases from V and 5 bases from J; bases unmatched to any gene: 3. CDR3 nucleotides: TGTGCCAGCAGTTTATCGGGACTAGCGGGAGCAAACGAGCAGTACTTC. It translates to CASSLSGLAGANEQYF.

The CDR3 region has the DNA TGTGCCAGCAGTCCCCTGGGGGCGAAGGAGACCCAGTACTTC. This gives the protein CASSPLGAKETQYF. J is TRBJ2-5 and V is TRBV6-1, with D perhaps matching TRBD1 (6 bases). The V gene's germline CDR1 is MNHNS and CDR2 SASEGT. V was shortened by 5 bases and J by 5 bases, with 15 bases between the two germline ends. CDR3 length: 14 amino acids.

This clone was picked up one time. CDR3 amino acids: CASNLISGVTEAFF. The CDR3 DNA follows: TGTGCCAGTAATTTGATTTCGGGGGTCACTGAAGCTTTCTTT. The chain joins TRBV19 to TRBJ1-1; D may be TRBD1 (5 bases). Germline loops: CDR1 LNHDA, CDR2 SQIVND (reference sequence). V was cut by 7 bases and J by 4 bases, with 16 bases left in between. There are 14 residues in the CDR3.

The rearrangement joins TRBV15 to TRBJ2-1; 13 bases fit TRBD2. Per germline, CDR1 LNHNV and CDR2 YYDKDF (reference sequence). The CDR3 is made up of 15 amino acids. V gave up 5 bases and J gave up 9 bases; unmatched junction bases: 7. The CDR3 protein is CATSGTSGRAAEQFF. DNA of the CDR3: TGTGCCACCAGCGGAACTAGCGGGAGGGCCGCTGAGCAGTTCTTC.

The CDR3 loop reads CASSDRGGGYTF. The DNA for the CDR3 is TGTGCCAGCAGTGACAGAGGGGGTGGCTACACCTTC. V is TRBV2 and J is TRBJ1-2, with D perhaps TRBD1 (6 bases). The CDR3 sequence is 12 residues long. Trimming left V 3 bases short and J 7 bases short, with 9 bases between. CDR1 SNHLY and CDR2 FYNNEI come from the germline V gene. The variable domain in full, with the rest retrieved from reference TRBV2 and TRBJ1-2, is EPEVTQTPSHQVTQMGQEVILRCVPISNHLYFYWYRQILGQKVEFLVSFYNNEISEKSEIFDDQFSVERPDGSNFTLKIRSTKLEDSAMYFCASSDRGGGYTFGSGTRLTVV.

In its sample, this clone was seen once. This sequence joins TRBV19 and TRBJ2-5, with D possibly being TRBD1 (6 bases). Germline values: CDR1 LNHDA, CDR2 SQIVND (reference sequence). The germline V and J ends were trimmed by 0 bases and 5 bases, with 13 bases remaining between them. The CDR3 spans 15 residues. The CDR3 sequence: CASSIDLTGYETQYF. CDR3 in DNA: TGTGCCAGTAGTATAGATTTAACAGGGTATGAGACCCAGTACTTC.

The V gene is TRBV9, the J gene TRBJ2-3; a possible D gene is TRBD2 (6 bases). The V gene lost 2 bases and the J gene lost 6 bases, with 13 bases spanning the gap. The germline gives CDR1 SGDLS, CDR2 YYNGEE. The CDR3 has 14 residues. The CDR3 protein is CASSVYGREDTQYF. Here the CDR3 DNA reads TGTGCCAGCAGCGTCTACGGGAGAGAGGATACGCAGTATTTT.

This chain uses TRBV28 with TRBJ1-1, with TRBD1 identical over 9 bases. Trimming took 1 base from V and 5 from J; bases not matched to a gene: 14. Germline V CDR1 and CDR2: MDHEN, SYDVKM. CDR3 length: 18 amino acids. Here the CDR3 DNA reads TGTGCCAGCAGTTTATTGGGGAGGGGACAGGGCGGAGGGACTGAAGCTTTCTTT. Its translation: CASSLLGRGQGGGTEAFF.

CDR3 residues: CAFYTDPIAGGDTQYF. DNA of the CDR3: TGTGCCTTCTACACTGACCCCATAGCGGGGGGGGATACGCAGTATTTT. The V gene is TRBV30, the J gene TRBJ2-3; 11 positions agree with TRBD2. V trimming: 7 bases; J trimming: 6 bases; junction bases outside the gene matches: 15. This CDR3 spans 16 amino acids. Germline loops: CDR1 GTSNPN, CDR2 SVGIG (reference sequence).

The J gene is TRBJ1-1, the V gene TRBV28, with D tentatively TRBD1 (6 bases). V was trimmed by 8 bases and J by 1 base, leaving 17 bases between them. Per the germline V gene, CDR1 is MDHEN and CDR2 is SYDVKM. The CDR3 contains 15 residues. The CDR3: CASPSSTGENTEAFF. CDR3 DNA sequence: TGTGCCAGCCCCTCATCGACAGGAGAGAACACTGAAGCTTTCTTT.

V is TRBV19 and J is TRBJ1-5; the D gene is possibly TRBD1 (6 bases). Per the germline V gene, CDR1 is LNHDA and CDR2 is SQIVND (reference sequence). The CDR3 covers 15 residues. Trimming shortened V by 5 bases and J by 1 base, and 12 bases separated the two germline ends. The CDR3 DNA reads TGTGCCAGTAGTCCAACAGGGAGCAGCAATCAGCCCCAGCATTTT. Amino acid sequence: CASSPTGSSNQPQHF.

The chain has TRBV2 and TRBJ2-3; D may be TRBD1 (6 bases). Trimming removed 7 bases from V and 0 bases from J, with 14 bases in between. The germline gives CDR1 SNHLY, CDR2 FYNNEI. CDR3 length equals 15 residues. The CDR3 sequence: CASNRGGDSTDTQYF. The CDR3, as DNA: TGTGCCAGCAATCGAGGGGGAGACAGCACAGATACGCAGTATTTT.

In its sample, this clone was seen once. The rearrangement joins TRBV27 to TRBJ1-4; 8 bases map to TRBD1. The CDR3 runs to 14 residues. The germline V gene encodes CDR1 MNHEY and CDR2 SMNVEV (reference sequence). After removal of 6 bases from V and 5 bases from J, the junction contained 5 bases not matched to a gene. CDR3 region: CASSQGQGNEKLFF. CDR3 nucleotides: TGTGCCAGCAGCCAAGGACAGGGCAATGAAAAACTGTTTTTT.